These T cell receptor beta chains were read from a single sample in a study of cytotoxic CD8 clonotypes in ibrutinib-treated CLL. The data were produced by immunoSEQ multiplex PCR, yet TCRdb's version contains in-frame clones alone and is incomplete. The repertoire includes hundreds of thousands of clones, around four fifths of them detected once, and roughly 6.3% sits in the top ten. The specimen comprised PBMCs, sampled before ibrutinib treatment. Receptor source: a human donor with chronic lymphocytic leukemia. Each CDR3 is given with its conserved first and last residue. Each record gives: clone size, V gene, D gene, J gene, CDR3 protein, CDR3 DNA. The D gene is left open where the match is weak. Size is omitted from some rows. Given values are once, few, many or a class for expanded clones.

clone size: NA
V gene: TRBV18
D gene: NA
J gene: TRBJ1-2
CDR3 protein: CASSPVSAANYGYTF
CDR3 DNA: TGTGCCAGCTCACCCGTATCCGCAGCTAACTATGGCTACACCTTC

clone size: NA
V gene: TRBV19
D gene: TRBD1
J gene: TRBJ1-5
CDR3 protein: CASSVTGTQPQHF
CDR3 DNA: TGTGCCAGTAGCGTGACAGGGACCCAGCCCCAGCATTTT

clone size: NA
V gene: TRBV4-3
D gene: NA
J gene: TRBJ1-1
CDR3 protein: CASSQVNRVNTEAFF
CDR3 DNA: TGCGCCAGCAGCCAAGTCAACAGGGTGAACACTGAAGCTTTCTTT

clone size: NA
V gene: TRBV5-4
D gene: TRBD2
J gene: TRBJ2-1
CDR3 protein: CASSRGGRSYNEQFF
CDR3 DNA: TGTGCCAGCAGCCGGGGGGGGAGGTCCTACAATGAGCAGTTCTTC

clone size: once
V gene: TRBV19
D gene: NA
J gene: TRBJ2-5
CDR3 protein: CASSPERQPEQETQYF
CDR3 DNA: TGTGCCAGTAGCCCGGAACGACAGCCGGAACAAGAGACCCAGTACTTC

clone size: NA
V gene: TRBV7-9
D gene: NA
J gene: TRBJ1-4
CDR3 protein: CASSLGRDSTNEKLFF
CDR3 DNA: TGTGCCAGCAGCTTAGGACGGGATTCAACTAATGAAAAACTGTTTTTT

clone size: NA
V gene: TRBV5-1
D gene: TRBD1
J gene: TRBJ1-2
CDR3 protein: CASSLSTGGHTNYGYTF
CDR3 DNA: TGCGCCAGCAGCTTGAGTACAGGGGGACATACTAACTATGGCTACACCTTC

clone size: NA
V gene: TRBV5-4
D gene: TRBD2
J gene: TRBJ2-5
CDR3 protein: CASSLEGIAGLWGETQYF
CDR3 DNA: TGTGCCAGCAGCTTGGAGGGCATAGCGGGTCTTTGGGGAGAGACCCAGTACTTC

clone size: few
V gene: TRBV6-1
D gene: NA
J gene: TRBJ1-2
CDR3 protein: CASMAGWDGYTF
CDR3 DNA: TGTGCCAGCATGGCGGGTTGGGATGGCTACACCTTC

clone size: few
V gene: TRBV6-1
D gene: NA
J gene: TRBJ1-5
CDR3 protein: CASSVSWSQPQHF
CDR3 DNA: TGTGCCAGCAGTGTTTCATGGAGTCAGCCCCAGCATTTT

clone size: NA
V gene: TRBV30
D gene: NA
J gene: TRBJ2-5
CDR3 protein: CAWSPGIETQYF
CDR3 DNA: TGTGCCTGGAGTCCGGGGATCGAGACCCAGTACTTC

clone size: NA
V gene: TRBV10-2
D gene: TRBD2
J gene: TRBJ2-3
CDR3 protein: CASSGAGGLSDTQYF
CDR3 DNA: TGCGCCAGCAGTGGTGCGGGAGGGCTGTCAGATACGCAGTATTTT

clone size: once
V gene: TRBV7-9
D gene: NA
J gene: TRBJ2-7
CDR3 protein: CASSLAGGGEQYF
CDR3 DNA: TGTGCCAGCAGCTTAGCGGGTGGGGGCGAGCAGTACTTC

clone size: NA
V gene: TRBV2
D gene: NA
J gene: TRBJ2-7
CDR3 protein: CASSQKFYEQYF
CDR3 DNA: TGTGCCAGCAGCCAAAAATTTTACGAGCAGTACTTC

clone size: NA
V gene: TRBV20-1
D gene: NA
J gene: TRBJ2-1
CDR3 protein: CSASPNEQFF
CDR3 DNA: TGCAGTGCCTCCCCTAATGAGCAGTTCTTC

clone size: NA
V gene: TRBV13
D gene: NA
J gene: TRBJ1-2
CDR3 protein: CASSQGTYGYTF
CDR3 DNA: TGTGCCAGCAGCCAAGGGACGTATGGCTACACCTTC

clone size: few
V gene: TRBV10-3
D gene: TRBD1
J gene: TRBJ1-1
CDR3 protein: CAIRNRGGTEAFF
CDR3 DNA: TGTGCCATCAGGAACAGGGGAGGCACTGAAGCTTTCTTT

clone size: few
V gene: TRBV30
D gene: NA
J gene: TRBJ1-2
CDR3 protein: CAWSVSYGRLYGYTF
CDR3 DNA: TGTGCCTGGAGTGTATCTTACGGCCGCCTCTATGGCTACACCTTC

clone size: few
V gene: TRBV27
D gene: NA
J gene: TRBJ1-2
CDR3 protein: CASRTLSGGPNLNYGYTF
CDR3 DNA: TGTGCCAGCAGGACCCTTAGCGGGGGACCAAACCTTAACTATGGCTACACCTTC

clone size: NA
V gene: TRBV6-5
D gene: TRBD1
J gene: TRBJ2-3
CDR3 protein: CASTGQPGDTQYF
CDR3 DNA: TGTGCCAGCACGGGACAGCCTGGGGATACGCAGTATTTT

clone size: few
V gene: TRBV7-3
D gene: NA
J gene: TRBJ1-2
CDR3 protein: CASRPSPGSYGYTF
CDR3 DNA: TGTGCCAGCAGGCCCAGTCCGGGTTCCTATGGCTACACCTTC

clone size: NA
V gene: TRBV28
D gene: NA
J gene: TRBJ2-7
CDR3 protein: CASSLSPSYEQYF
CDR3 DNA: TGTGCCAGCAGTTTGAGCCCCTCCTACGAGCAGTACTTC

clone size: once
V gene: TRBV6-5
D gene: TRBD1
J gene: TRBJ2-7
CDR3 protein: CASSYSGTGVPYEQYF
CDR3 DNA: TGTGCCAGCAGTTACTCCGGGACAGGGGTGCCCTACGAGCAGTACTTC

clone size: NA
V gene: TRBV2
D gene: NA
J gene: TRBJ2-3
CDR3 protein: CAGHTDREADTQYF
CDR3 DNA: TGTGCCGGCCACACAGACAGGGAGGCAGATACGCAGTATTTT

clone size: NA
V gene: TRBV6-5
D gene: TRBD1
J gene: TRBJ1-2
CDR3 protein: CASSRDSYGYTF
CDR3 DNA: TGTGCCAGCAGCCGGGACAGCTATGGCTACACCTTC

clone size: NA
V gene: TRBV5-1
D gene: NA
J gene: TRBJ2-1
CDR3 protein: CASSFHRWDNEQFF
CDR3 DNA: TGCGCCAGCAGCTTTCACAGGTGGGACAATGAGCAGTTCTTC